This T cell receptor beta chain appears in the sequencing data of a study of blood T cell repertoires in COVID-19. Study overall: PBMCs, B-cell-depleted T cells, or T cells provided the cDNA or gDNA that made up the material.

This CDR3 has 17 residues. The V gene's germline CDR1 is SGHNT and CDR2 YENEEA. The V end was cut by 1 base, the J end by 3 bases, with 15 bases between. Original methodology: Estimated nucleated cell counts came from reference gene primer amplification. Assay used: immunoSEQ multiplex PCR; TCRdb lists only in-frame clones, some missing. From that table come the V and J calls and clone size; the DNA was used to work out D and trimming. This table has about 70,000 clones, around 90% appearing once. The TCR sequence derives from a woman of 80 years or more with active or convalescent COVID-19. This chain connects TRBV11-3 to TRBJ2-2, with D possibly being TRBD1 (6 bases). Sequenced: peripheral blood. This CDR3 is CASSLGGWTVDTGELFF. The CDR3 nucleotides are TGTGCCAGCAGCTTAGGGGGGTGGACAGTCGACACCGGGGAGCTGTTTTTT.